Listed below are T cell receptor beta chains from one sample, sequenced in a study of response to subunit inactivated influenza vaccine. One entry per CDR3 protein, called by TCRdb with MiXCR from the RT-PCR reads. The table has over 800,000 distinct CDR3 sequences, 21% seen once. The specimen comprised PBMCs from blood, sampled more than 4 days after vaccination. These receptors all come from a man aged 50 or older who received an inactivated influenza vaccine. Both conserved end residues are part of each CDR3. D genes are given only for firm matches. Expanded clones get a size class; other rows say once, few or many, or leave the size out.

D	V	J	size	CDR3	DNA
TRBD1	TRBV27	TRBJ2-7	few	CASRNRDRGYEQYF	TGTGCCAGCAGAAACCGGGACAGGGGCTACGAGCAGTACTTC
TRBD1	TRBV28	TRBJ2-3	few	CNGDRGRDTQYF	TGTAACGGGGACAGGGGGCGGGATACGCAGTATTTT
-	TRBV12-3/TRBV12-4	TRBJ1-1	few	CASSLVRIGNTEAFF	TGTGCCAGCAGTTTAGTCCGGATAGGGAACACTGAAGCTTTCTTT
TRBD2	TRBV4-3	TRBJ2-3	-	CASSQATSGRDTQYF	TGCGCCAGCAGCCAAGCCACTAGCGGGAGAGATACGCAGTATTTT
-	TRBV7-9	TRBJ1-5	few	CASSVGVFGQPQHF	TGTGCCAGCAGCGTCGGGGTGTTCGGTCAGCCCCAGCATTTT
-	TRBV5-8	TRBJ2-7	-	CASSHSTSSYEQYF	TGTGCCAGCAGCCACTCGACCAGCTCCTACGAGCAGTACTTC
TRBD2	TRBV12-3/TRBV12-4	TRBJ2-1	many	CASSFRRGENEQFF	TGTGCCAGCAGTTTTAGGCGGGGGGAGAATGAGCAGTTCTTC
-	TRBV12-3/TRBV12-4	TRBJ2-5	many	CASSFKAATGDQETQYF	TGTGCCAGCAGTTTCAAAGCAGCCACTGGAGACCAAGAGACCCAGTACTTC
TRBD2	TRBV29-1	TRBJ2-3	-	CSVDGLDYTDTQYF	TGCAGCGTTGATGGACTAGATTACACAGATACGCAGTATTTT
TRBD1	TRBV6-1	TRBJ1-1	few	CASSPDRVGEAFF	TGTGCCAGCAGCCCGGACAGGGTAGGTGAAGCTTTCTTT
TRBD1	TRBV12-3/TRBV12-4	TRBJ2-2	many	CASSVRQGDTGELFF	TGTGCCAGCAGTGTTAGACAGGGTGACACCGGGGAGCTGTTTTTT
-	TRBV5-1	TRBJ2-1	few	CASSLVGTSGRNEQFF	TGCGCCAGCAGCTTGGTCGGGACATCTGGGAGGAATGAGCAGTTCTTC
TRBD2	TRBV7-2	TRBJ2-2	many	CASSLVGLAWNTGELFF	TGTGCCAGCAGCTTAGTGGGACTAGCCTGGAACACCGGGGAGCTGTTTTTT
-	TRBV7-2	TRBJ2-3	few	CASSLAGRGSTDTQYF	TGTGCCAGCAGCTTAGCGGGTCGGGGATCCACAGATACGCAGTATTTT
-	TRBV13	TRBJ2-2	-	CASSLLTGLEGRWAGELFF	TGTGCCAGCAGCCTCCTGACAGGTTTGGAGGGCCGGTGGGCCGGGGAGCTGTTTTTT
-	TRBV20-1	TRBJ2-1	few	CSASTGGLDNEQFF	TGCAGTGCTAGTACCGGGGGCTTGGACAATGAGCAGTTCTTC
-	TRBV7-2	TRBJ2-7	-	CASSHGPYPPYF	TGTGCCAGCAGCCACGGCCCGTATCCCCCGTACTTC